The clone carrying this T cell receptor (beta chain) was picked up many times. Its antigen is currently unknown. This sample is part of a study of T cells in Graves' hyperthyroidism and ophthalmopathy. Turning to the study itself: Peripheral blood was collected at initial diagnosis, before any treatment. Regarding the study as a whole: The majority of expanded thyroid clonotypes above 0.001 also appeared in blood.

Per germline, CDR1 MDHEN and CDR2 SYDVKM. The CDR3 spans 16 residues. V lost 0 bases to trimming and J lost 1 base; unmatched junction nucleotides: 2. Amplified TCR beta CDR3 regions came from RNA transcripts. RT-PCR in the first round (using the HTBI primer set) targeted the TCR CDR3. TCRdb reanalysed the multiplex PCR reads using MiXCR and keeps one entry per CDR3 protein. There are roughly 240,000 distinct CDR3 sequences in the sample; around 24% occur only once, and 30% to 40% lies in the top ten. Ophthalmopathy patients showed a Clinical Activity Score of at least 3, NOSPECS grade of at least 4 and duration under 3 months. This sample holds PBMCs from less than 13 ml fresh peripheral blood.

This clonotype was sampled from a middle-aged woman with Graves' ophthalmopathy. The chain employs TRBV28 and TRBJ2-2, with TRBD1 matching 7 bases. The sequencing input was blood. CDR3 DNA: TGTGCCAGCAGTTTATGGGACAGGATGAACACCGGGGAGCTGTTTTTT. It translates to CASSLWDRMNTGELFF.